The 20 T cell receptor beta chains below were found in one sample sequenced in a study of cytomegalovirus exposure and HLA in healthy donors. The PCR contained 60 Vbeta and 13 Jbeta primers. Some clones are missing from TCRdb's copy, which holds only in-frame ones; the method was immunoSEQ multiplex PCR. The table records some 81,000 clones, around 70% of them present only once. What was sequenced was PBMCs. The receptors come from a woman aged 40 to 50 in good health and CMV-seropositive.

This clone was found a few times. The chain has TRBV6-6 and TRBJ1-3; D remains unclear. The CDR3 totals 11 residues. Germline-derived CDR1 and CDR2 are MNHNY and SVGAGI (reference sequence). The V end lost 3 bases, the J end lost 8 bases, and 5 bases lay between the germline ends. In nucleotides, the CDR3 is TGTGCCAGCAGTTATCAGGACACCATATATTTT. This translates into CASSYQDTIYF.

The V call is TRBV5-5, the J call TRBJ2-7; 8 bases align to TRBD2. This CDR3 region has 14 residues. The germline V gene has CDR1 SGHKS and CDR2 YYEKEE (reference sequence). V shed 7 bases, J shed 2 bases, and the junction held 8 bases outside the gene matches. CDR3 sequence: CASSFTGGPYEQYF. The CDR3 DNA sequence: TGTGCCAGCTCTTTCACGGGAGGGCCCTACGAGCAGTACTTC.

In this sample, this clone turned up a few times. The chain joins TRBV6-1 to TRBJ2-7; 8 bases agree with TRBD1. V lost 1 base to trimming and J lost 5 bases; unmatched junction nucleotides: 7. This CDR3 contains 15 residues. In germline, CDR1 is MNHNS, CDR2 SASEGT. The CDR3 coding sequence is TGTGCCAGCAGTGAAGAGACAGGGGACCCAGACGAGCAGTACTTC. Translation: CASSEETGDPDEQYF.

This chain links TRBV4-1 with TRBJ1-6; possible D gene TRBD1, 5 bases. The CDR3 contains 16 residues. Looked up from germline, CDR1 is MGHRA and CDR2 is YSYEKL. V gave up 0 bases and J gave up 5 bases, with 11 bases separating them. As DNA, the CDR3 is TGCGCCAGCAGCCAAGAGGGGGGACGGGATAATTCACCCCTCCACTTT. Translating it yields CASSQEGGRDNSPLHF.

This rearrangement joins TRBV4-1 to TRBJ2-1; TRBD2 matches 12 bases. The CDR3 runs to 20 residues. The J segment lost 2 bases and the V segment lost 3 bases, leaving 14 bases of the junction unmatched. Germline V CDR1 and CDR2: MGHRA, YSYEKL. CDR3 residues: CASSQTPGTSGGPTYNEQFF. The CDR3 DNA sequence: TGCGCCAGCAGCCAGACCCCCGGCACTAGCGGGGGGCCAACCTACAATGAGCAGTTCTTC.

There are a few counts of this clone. CDR3 nucleotides: TGTGCCACCAGCAGATCCACGGGACAGTACAATGAGCAGTTCTTC. This gives the protein CATSRSTGQYNEQFF. The chain employs TRBV15 and TRBJ2-1; 7 bases match TRBD1. Germline V CDR1 and CDR2: LNHNV, YYDKDF (reference sequence). Losses at the gene ends were 2 bases for V and 4 bases for J; bases not matched to a gene: 5. The CDR3 spans 15 residues.

The chain recombines TRBV7-2 with TRBJ1-2, with 12 bases that match TRBD1. J lost 7 bases, V lost 2 bases, and 5 bases had no gene match. Germline V lookup: CDR1 SGHTA, CDR2 FQGNSA. The CDR3 has 15 amino acids. The CDR3 protein is CASSLWGGQGAGYTF. CDR3 DNA sequence: TGTGCCAGCAGCTTATGGGGGGGACAGGGGGCTGGCTACACCTTC.

The chain combines TRBV19 with TRBJ2-7; 14 bases map to TRBD2. With 5 bases clipped from V and 2 bases from J, the junction kept 5 bases outside the gene matches. CDR1 is LNHDA, CDR2 SQIVND, per germline (reference sequence). The CDR3 has 16 amino acids. The CDR3 region has the DNA TGTGCCAGTAGTGGGACTAGCGGGGGTCGCGCCTACGAGCAGTACTTC. It yields the protein CASSGTSGGRAYEQYF.

The chain joins TRBV19 to TRBJ2-7; D is perhaps TRBD1 (5 bases). Germline CDR1 LNHDA, CDR2 SQIVND (reference sequence). V gave up 2 bases and J gave up 7 bases, with 9 bases separating them. The CDR3 runs 12 residues. CDR3 in amino acids: CASSIRGGEQYF. The DNA for the CDR3 is TGTGCCAGTAGTATAAGGGGCGGAGAGCAGTACTTC.

The chain has TRBV30 and TRBJ1-2, with 7 bases aligning to TRBD1. Germline V gene sequence: CDR1 GTSNPN, CDR2 SVGIG (reference sequence). The CDR3 is 14 residues long. The V segment lost 7 bases and the J segment 4 bases; nucleotides outside the gene matches: 12. The CDR3 here is CASSWGQLGYGYTF. The CDR3 DNA reads as TGTGCCTCCTCTTGGGGACAGCTAGGCTATGGCTACACCTTC.

The chain joins TRBV6-1 to TRBJ1-1, with 11 bases identical to TRBD1. CDR1 MNHNS and CDR2 SASEGT come from the germline V gene. Trimming at V came to 7 bases and at J to 10 bases, leaving 11 bases not matched to a gene. There are 14 residues in the CDR3. The CDR3 DNA is TGTGCCAGCACCTTGACGGACAGGGGGCTGGGAGCTTTCTTT. Its translation: CASTLTDRGLGAFF.

J is TRBJ2-3 and V is TRBV30; 9 bases fit TRBD1. This CDR3 is 16 amino acids long. CDR1 GTSNPN and CDR2 SVGIG come from the germline V gene (reference sequence). Trimming took 2 bases from V and 5 from J; bases not matched to a gene: 11. The CDR3: CAWSLPGTGRIDTQYF. The CDR3 coding sequence is TGTGCCTGGAGTCTCCCCGGGACAGGGAGAATAGATACGCAGTATTTT.

The rearrangement links TRBV28 to TRBJ1-6; D might be TRBD1 (6 bases). This CDR3 has 16 residues. V was cut by 3 bases and J by 13 bases, with 22 bases left in between. Germline CDR1 is MDHEN and CDR2 is SYDVKM. This chain's CDR3 is CASSLGGGSAPYPLHF. As DNA, the CDR3 is TGTGCCAGCAGTTTGGGGGGGGGCTCAGCGCCATATCCCCTCCACTTT.

The gene calls are TRBV4-3 and TRBJ2-7, with D unresolved. With 3 bases removed from V and 5 bases from J, the gap between germline ends came to 11 bases. Germline V gives CDR1 LGHNA, CDR2 YSLEER. The CDR3 length is 13 residues. CDR3 in DNA: TGCGCCAGCAGCCACCTTCCAAGCCACGAGCAGTACTTC. It yields the protein CASSHLPSHEQYF.

This clone was seen a handful of times. The J gene is TRBJ2-2, the V gene TRBV7-9; 14 bases map to TRBD2. The CDR3 is 17 residues long. The V segment lost 3 bases and the J segment 5 bases; nucleotides outside the gene matches: 5. Germline V gene data show CDR1 as SEHNR and CDR2 as FQNEAQ (reference sequence). Here the CDR3 DNA reads TGTGCCAGCAGCTTGGGACTAGCGGGAGTAAGAACCGGGGAGCTGTTTTTT. Translating it yields CASSLGLAGVRTGELFF.

This clone appeared a single time. The chain links TRBV27 to TRBJ2-3; D gene ambiguous. The germline gives CDR1 MNHEY, CDR2 SMNVEV (reference sequence). With 4 bases removed from V and 4 bases from J, the gap between germline ends came to 15 bases. The CDR3 length is 15 residues. The CDR3 DNA sequence: TGTGCCAGCAGTTCCGCAGGATCCTTCCCAGATACGCAGTATTTT. Translating it yields CASSSAGSFPDTQYF.

V and J are TRBV6-1 and TRBJ1-2; 7 nucleotides line up with TRBD1. V was clipped by 7 bases and J by 4 bases; unmatched bases: 9. CDR3 length equals 14 residues. Germline assignment: CDR1 MNHNS and CDR2 SASEGT. CDR3 sequence (DNA): TGTGCCAGCAATCAGGGGGAAGGTCTCTATGGCTACACCTTC. Translated, it gives CASNQGEGLYGYTF.

The table lists this clone with a count of one. This sequence joins TRBV6-5 and TRBJ1-1; 10 positions agree with TRBD1. After removal of 4 bases from V and 7 bases from J, the junction contained 9 bases not matched to a gene. Germline-derived CDR1 and CDR2 are MNHEY and SVGAGI. There are 15 residues in the CDR3. This CDR3 reads CASSSGTGVSIEAFF. DNA for the CDR3: TGTGCCAGCAGTTCCGGGACAGGGGTTTCTATTGAAGCTTTCTTT.

The chain links TRBV15 to TRBJ1-2; D perhaps matches TRBD1 (6 bases). Deletions cut 3 bases from V and 4 bases from J, with 12 bases between. Per the germline V gene, CDR1 is LNHNV and CDR2 is YYDKDF (reference sequence). The CDR3 is 14 residues long. In DNA, the CDR3 is TGTGCCACCAGCAGGGACACAGGGTTCTATGGCTACACCTTC. Amino acids: CATSRDTGFYGYTF.

This clone was seen a handful of times. A read error may produce the germline difference seen at one junction end. The chain uses TRBV30 and TRBJ1-2, with D maybe TRBD1 (5 bases). CDR1 GTSNPN and CDR2 SVGIG come from the germline V gene (reference sequence). This CDR3 comprises 16 residues. This CDR3 is CAWSLFRDSNLYGYPF. In nucleotides, the CDR3 is TGTGCCTGGAGTTTATTCCGGGACTCCAACCTCTATGGCTACCCCTTC.